A selection of T cell receptor beta chains follows, all from one sample in a study of early T cells in non-severe SARS-CoV-2 infection. TCRdb re-called the 5' RACE reads with MiXCR, one entry per CDR3 protein. The data show more than 25,000 distinct CDR3 sequences, about 6.1% seen once. Sequenced material: whole blood. The receptors shown here come from an adult who was a healthcare worker with PCR-confirmed SARS-CoV-2 infection or an uninfected control (not recorded which). CDR3s include the opening cysteine and the closing phenylalanine or tryptophan. D genes are given only for firm matches. Clone sizes are given selectively: once, few, many, or a class where the clone is expanded.

size: many; D: TRBD2; J: TRBJ2-1; V: TRBV20-1; DNA: TGCAGTGCGGGACTAGCGGGGGCCTCGGGAGAGCAGTTCTTC; CDR3: CSAGLAGASGEQFF
size: few; D: .; J: TRBJ2-5; V: TRBV7-9; DNA: TGTGCCAGCAGCTTAGCTCCAGACCAAGAGACCCAGTACTTC; CDR3: CASSLAPDQETQYF
size: many; D: TRBD2; J: TRBJ2-4; V: TRBV12-3/TRBV12-4; DNA: TGTGCCAGCAGCCTCGGGACTAGCGAGGAAGCCAAAAACATTCAGTACTTC; CDR3: CASSLGTSEEAKNIQYF
size: many; D: .; J: TRBJ1-1; V: TRBV7-2; DNA: TGTGCCAGCAGCTTAAGGGATTCCAATATGAACACTGAAGCTTTCTTT; CDR3: CASSLRDSNMNTEAFF
size: few; D: TRBD2; J: TRBJ2-3; V: TRBV6-2/TRBV6-3; DNA: TGTGCCAGCAGTGGACTAGCGGGGGCCTCTAGCACAGATACGCAGTATTTT; CDR3: CASSGLAGASSTDTQYF
size: many; D: TRBD2; J: TRBJ2-5; V: TRBV27; DNA: TGTGCCAGCAGCGCAATCCGGACTAGCGGCATCCAAGAGACCCAGTACTTC; CDR3: CASSAIRTSGIQETQYF
size: many; D: .; J: TRBJ2-2; V: TRBV30; DNA: TGTGCCTGGGGGAGGACGCCGACCGGGGAGCTGTTTTTT; CDR3: CAWGRTPTGELFF
size: many; D: .; J: TRBJ1-6; V: TRBV20-1; DNA: TGCAGCACTAAGGACCTTCGGAGATCACCCCTCCACTTT; CDR3: CSTKDLRRSPLHF
size: .; D: .; J: TRBJ2-3; V: TRBV7-6; DNA: TGTGCCAGCAGCTTTGAGGGAATCGCAGATACGCAGTATTTT; CDR3: CASSFEGIADTQYF
size: many; D: TRBD2; J: TRBJ2-6; V: TRBV28; DNA: TGTGCCAGCAGTTTGTTATCCGGCGGGGGGAAGGCCAACGTCCTGACTTTC; CDR3: CASSLLSGGGKANVLTF
size: .; D: .; J: TRBJ2-7; V: TRBV5-1; DNA: TGCGCCAGCAGCTTGGACGGCCAAGTCAACGAGCAGTACTTC; CDR3: CASSLDGQVNEQYF
size: many; D: .; J: TRBJ2-1; V: TRBV2; DNA: TGTGCCAGCAGTGAAGCGCTAACCGGTGAGCAGTTCTTC; CDR3: CASSEALTGEQFF
size: many; D: .; J: TRBJ1-3; V: TRBV15; DNA: TGTGCCACCAGCAGATACGCCGTCACTGGAAACACCATATATTTT; CDR3: CATSRYAVTGNTIYF
size: many; D: .; J: TRBJ1-1; V: TRBV7-2; DNA: TGTGCCAGCAGCCCCCTTGAGACGAGTGAAGCTTTCTTT; CDR3: CASSPLETSEAFF
size: many; D: TRBD2; J: TRBJ2-7; V: TRBV5-1; DNA: TGCGCCAGCAGCTTGGGTATTCTAGCGGGGGGCCCTAGCTCCTACGAGCAGTACTTC; CDR3: CASSLGILAGGPSSYEQYF
size: many; D: TRBD2; J: TRBJ2-4; V: TRBV7-2; DNA: TGTGCCAGCAGCTACCCAATAGCGGGGGGGCAGGATGACAAAAACATTCAGTACTTC; CDR3: CASSYPIAGGQDDKNIQYF
size: many; D: .; J: TRBJ1-5; V: TRBV29-1; DNA: TGCAGCGTTGGGAGCAATCAGCCCCAGCATTTT; CDR3: CSVGSNQPQHF
size: .; D: .; J: TRBJ2-5; V: TRBV12-3/TRBV12-4; DNA: TGTGCCAGCAGTTTGGACCTGGAAGAGACCCAGTACTTC; CDR3: CASSLDLEETQYF
size: many; D: .; J: TRBJ2-3; V: TRBV6-2/TRBV6-3; DNA: TGTGCCAGCACCCTCGGGACCCTACTCACAGATACGCAGTATTTT; CDR3: CASTLGTLLTDTQYF
size: many; D: .; J: TRBJ1-5; V: TRBV20-1; DNA: TGCAGTGCTAGCCCGGAGGCTAATCAGCCCCAGCATTTT; CDR3: CSASPEANQPQHF
size: .; D: .; J: TRBJ2-7; V: TRBV6-5; DNA: TGTGCCAGCAGTTACTCTGTCAGGACCTACGAGCAGTACTTC; CDR3: CASSYSVRTYEQYF
size: many; D: .; J: TRBJ2-2; V: TRBV2; DNA: TGTGCCAGCAGTCTAGAGAACACCGGGGAGCTGTTTTTT; CDR3: CASSLENTGELFF
size: .; D: TRBD2; J: TRBJ2-3; V: TRBV10-3; DNA: TGTGCCATCAGTGCTAGCGGACCCTCGACAGATACGCAGTATTTT; CDR3: CAISASGPSTDTQYF
size: many; D: TRBD2; J: TRBJ2-5; V: TRBV28; DNA: TGTGCCACCGCCGGGTTAAGCGGGGCGCCACGACAAGAGACCCAGTACTTC; CDR3: CATAGLSGAPRQETQYF
size: many; D: .; J: TRBJ1-5; V: TRBV20-1; DNA: TGCAGTGCTCGTTGGGCAGCGAATCAGCCCCAGCATTTT; CDR3: CSARWAANQPQHF
size: few; D: .; J: TRBJ2-7; V: TRBV2; DNA: TGTGCCAGCAGGGATAGTGGGGCGGGGGAGCAGTACTTC; CDR3: CASRDSGAGEQYF
size: many; D: TRBD1; J: TRBJ2-7; V: TRBV6-5; DNA: TGTGCCAGCGGGGCGACAGGGCTCTCCTACGAGCAGTACTTC; CDR3: CASGATGLSYEQYF
size: many; D: .; J: TRBJ2-7; V: TRBV10-3; DNA: TGTGCCATCAGTGCAGGGGGGAACGAGCAGTACTTC; CDR3: CAISAGGNEQYF
size: .; D: .; J: TRBJ2-3; V: TRBV5-6; DNA: TGTGCCAGCAGCTTGGAACCAGACAGCACAGATACGCAGTATTTT; CDR3: CASSLEPDSTDTQYF
size: many; D: .; J: TRBJ2-3; V: TRBV20-1; DNA: TGCAGTGCTCCCATGGGCGATACGCAGTATTTT; CDR3: CSAPMGDTQYF
size: .; D: TRBD2; J: TRBJ2-5; V: TRBV11-2; DNA: TGTGCCAGCAGATCACCGGGACTAGCAGGGGAGACCCAGTACTTC; CDR3: CASRSPGLAGETQYF
size: many; D: TRBD2; J: TRBJ2-1; V: TRBV19; DNA: TGTGCCAGTAGTAGGGGCGAGAGAAGATTAGCGGGGGCTAACAATGAGCAGTTCTTC; CDR3: CASSRGERRLAGANNEQFF
size: many; D: TRBD2; J: TRBJ2-3; V: TRBV6-6; DNA: TGTGCCAGCAGGTCAAACCTAGCGGTTCATGATACGCAGTATTTT; CDR3: CASRSNLAVHDTQYF
size: .; D: .; J: TRBJ2-1; V: TRBV27; DNA: TGTGCCAGCAGTCTCTCTCTTAGCGGAAATGAGCAGTTCTTC; CDR3: CASSLSLSGNEQFF
size: many; D: .; J: TRBJ2-7; V: TRBV5-1; DNA: TGCGCCAGCAGCTTGGTTCCCGGGGAAGCCCACGAGCAGTACTTC; CDR3: CASSLVPGEAHEQYF
size: .; D: .; J: TRBJ1-1; V: TRBV12-5; DNA: TGTGCTAGTGGTACCGACCCCGGGGGTACCAACACTGAAGCTTTCTTT; CDR3: CASGTDPGGTNTEAFF
size: .; D: .; J: TRBJ1-1; V: TRBV9; DNA: TGTGCCAGCAGCGTAACCGGTGAGCCTGAAGCTTTCTTT; CDR3: CASSVTGEPEAFF
size: medium-sized; D: .; J: TRBJ1-2; V: TRBV9; DNA: TGTGCCAGCAGCCCGGCGCCTTCATCTAACTATGGCTACACCTTC; CDR3: CASSPAPSSNYGYTF
size: .; D: .; J: TRBJ1-2; V: TRBV9; DNA: TGTGCCAGCAGCGTGGGGGAGGACTATGGCTACACCTTC; CDR3: CASSVGEDYGYTF
size: many; D: .; J: TRBJ2-7; V: TRBV5-1; DNA: TGCGCCAGCAGCCTACAAGTTGAGTCGAAACTCTCCTACGAGCAGTACTTC; CDR3: CASSLQVESKLSYEQYF
size: many; D: TRBD1; J: TRBJ1-4; V: TRBV13; DNA: TGTGCCAGCAGTACCAAGGCCCAGGGGGTCGAAAAACTGTTTTTT; CDR3: CASSTKAQGVEKLFF
size: many; D: TRBD2; J: TRBJ2-1; V: TRBV11-3; DNA: TGTGCCAGCAGCGTGGGGGGGGTTGAGCAGTTCTTC; CDR3: CASSVGGVEQFF
size: many; D: TRBD1; J: TRBJ2-1; V: TRBV10-3; DNA: TGTGCCATCAGTGAGCCATGGACAGGTTATAATGAGCAGTTCTTC; CDR3: CAISEPWTGYNEQFF
size: many; D: TRBD1; J: TRBJ1-2; V: TRBV24-1; DNA: TGTGCCACCAGTGATAGCGGACAGGGCCGCTATGGCTACACCTTC; CDR3: CATSDSGQGRYGYTF
size: many; D: .; J: TRBJ2-2; V: TRBV29-1; DNA: TGCAGCGTCCGGGACTCCCCAACCGGGGAGCTGTTTTTT; CDR3: CSVRDSPTGELFF
size: many; D: .; J: TRBJ2-7; V: TRBV28; DNA: TGTGCCAGCAGAGAAAGGCCAAAGAGCGAGCAGTACTTC; CDR3: CASRERPKSEQYF
size: few; D: TRBD1; J: TRBJ2-7; V: TRBV7-2; DNA: TGTGCCAGCAGCTTTGGACAGGGCAACTACGAGCAGTACTTC; CDR3: CASSFGQGNYEQYF
size: .; D: TRBD2; J: TRBJ2-3; V: TRBV11-2; DNA: TGTGCCAGCGGCCTAGCGGGGGCCCAAGATACGCAGTATTTT; CDR3: CASGLAGAQDTQYF
size: many; D: .; J: TRBJ1-5; V: TRBV19; DNA: TGTGCCAGTACTGGCGAGCATTGGGTGCAGAATCAGCCCCAGCATTTT; CDR3: CASTGEHWVQNQPQHF
size: many; D: .; J: TRBJ2-7; V: TRBV20-1; DNA: TGCAGTGCTAGAGGCCTAGTCTCCTACGAGCAGTACTTC; CDR3: CSARGLVSYEQYF
size: many; D: TRBD2; J: TRBJ2-3; V: TRBV7-9; DNA: TGTGCCAGCAGCTTAGGTTCCCTAGCGGGGGCGAGGAGCACAGATACGCAGTATTTT; CDR3: CASSLGSLAGARSTDTQYF